A selection of T cell receptor beta chains follows, all from one sample in a study of blood T cells in healthy people across ages. TCRdb re-called the 5' RACE reads through MiXCR, storing one row per CDR3 protein. The sample holds 800,000 to 950,000 distinct CDR3 sequences; about 28% are singletons and the top ten take more than 8.5%. These sequences were also reported in another study, on T cells of mothers and their children.

Sequencing was performed on blood. All receptors derive from a woman aged 40 to 50 in good health. The CDR3 runs from the conserved cysteine through the conserved F or W. The order of the fields is V gene, clone size, D gene, J gene, CDR3 protein, CDR3 DNA. The D gene is left open where the match is weak. Rows may omit the clone size; those that give it use once, few, many or a size class.

v_call: TRBV7-9
clone_size: many
d_call: TRBD1
j_call: TRBJ1-2
cdr3_aa: CASSYPPGQGYGYTF
cdr3_nt: TGTGCCAGCAGCTACCCACCGGGACAGGGTTATGGCTACACCTTC

v_call: TRBV28
clone_size: many
d_call: -
j_call: TRBJ2-7
cdr3_aa: CASSAHDGAYEQYF
cdr3_nt: TGTGCCAGCAGTGCCCACGACGGTGCCTACGAGCAGTACTTC

v_call: TRBV9
clone_size: -
d_call: -
j_call: TRBJ2-1
cdr3_aa: CASSSQGGQNEQFF
cdr3_nt: TGTGCCAGCAGTTCCCAGGGGGGGCAGAATGAGCAGTTCTTC

v_call: TRBV21-1
clone_size: -
d_call: -
j_call: TRBJ1-1
cdr3_aa: CASSKCPQGRTEAFF
cdr3_nt: TGTGCCAGCAGCAAATGCCCGCAGGGGAGGACTGAAGCTTTCTTT

v_call: TRBV28
clone_size: few
d_call: -
j_call: TRBJ2-7
cdr3_aa: CASSGRVRYEQYF
cdr3_nt: TGTGCCAGCAGCGGCAGGGTGAGGTACGAGCAGTACTTC

v_call: TRBV5-1
clone_size: few
d_call: -
j_call: TRBJ2-7
cdr3_aa: CASSLPQTENEQYF
cdr3_nt: TGCGCCAGCAGCTTGCCCCAGACAGAGAACGAGCAGTACTTC

v_call: TRBV28
clone_size: -
d_call: -
j_call: TRBJ1-6
cdr3_aa: CASSFPAYGNSPLHF
cdr3_nt: TGTGCCAGCAGTTTCCCAGCTTACGGCAATTCACCCCTCCACTTT

v_call: TRBV6-6
clone_size: -
d_call: -
j_call: TRBJ2-1
cdr3_aa: CASSTERTDSYNEQFF
cdr3_nt: TGTGCCAGCAGTACGGAACGGACAGACTCCTACAATGAGCAGTTCTTC

v_call: TRBV20-1
clone_size: many
d_call: -
j_call: TRBJ2-7
cdr3_aa: CSATTGYLPVVTYEQYF
cdr3_nt: TGCAGTGCTACGACGGGGTATCTCCCGGTGGTGACCTACGAGCAGTACTTC

v_call: TRBV15
clone_size: few
d_call: -
j_call: TRBJ1-4
cdr3_aa: CATSRGNGVGEKLFF
cdr3_nt: TGTGCCACCAGCAGGGGGAACGGGGTCGGCGAAAAACTGTTTTTT

v_call: TRBV11-2
clone_size: -
d_call: TRBD1
j_call: TRBJ2-7
cdr3_aa: CAGSSSSWTGVHEQYF
cdr3_nt: TGTGCCGGCAGCTCCTCTTCTTGGACAGGGGTTCACGAGCAGTACTTC

v_call: TRBV5-1
clone_size: few
d_call: -
j_call: TRBJ1-2
cdr3_aa: CASSPTHGPRDGYTF
cdr3_nt: TGCGCCAGCAGCCCTACACACGGGCCACGGGATGGCTACACCTTC

v_call: TRBV24-1
clone_size: many
d_call: TRBD2
j_call: TRBJ2-1
cdr3_aa: CATKLAGPQFF
cdr3_nt: TGTGCCACCAAGTTAGCGGGGCCCCAGTTCTTC